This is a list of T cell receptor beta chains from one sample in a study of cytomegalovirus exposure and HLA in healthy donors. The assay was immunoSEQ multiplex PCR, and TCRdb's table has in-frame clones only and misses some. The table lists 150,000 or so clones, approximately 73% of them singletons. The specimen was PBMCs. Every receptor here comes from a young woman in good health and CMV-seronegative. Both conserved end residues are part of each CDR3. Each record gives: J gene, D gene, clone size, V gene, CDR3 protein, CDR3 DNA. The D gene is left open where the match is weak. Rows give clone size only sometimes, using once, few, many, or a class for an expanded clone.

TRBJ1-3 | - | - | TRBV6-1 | CASWGTGSGNTIYF | TGTGCCAGCTGGGGCACCGGCTCTGGAAACACCATATATTTT
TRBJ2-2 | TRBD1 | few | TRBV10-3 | CAISSGQGADGELFF | TGTGCCATCAGTTCTGGACAGGGTGCCGACGGGGAGCTGTTTTTT
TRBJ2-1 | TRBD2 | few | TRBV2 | CASSDPSGPEQFF | TGTGCCAGCAGTGACCCTAGCGGGCCTGAGCAGTTCTTC
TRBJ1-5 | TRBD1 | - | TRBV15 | CATSRDTGARRQPQHF | TGTGCCACCAGCAGAGATACAGGGGCCCGCCGGCAGCCCCAGCATTTT
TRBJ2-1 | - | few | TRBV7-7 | CASSFEAGANNEQFF | TGTGCTAGCAGCTTTGAGGCGGGGGCGAACAATGAGCAGTTCTTC
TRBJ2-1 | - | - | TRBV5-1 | CASSLVPGQSNEQFF | TGCGCCAGCAGCTTGGTCCCAGGACAGAGCAATGAGCAGTTCTTC
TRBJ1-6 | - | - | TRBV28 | CASSMPGQVNSPLHF | TGTGCCAGCAGTATGCCGGGACAAGTAAATTCACCCCTCCACTTT
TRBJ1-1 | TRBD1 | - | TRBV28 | CASSLYGTAVPEAFF | TGTGCCAGCAGTCTCTATGGGACAGCCGTCCCTGAAGCTTTCTTT
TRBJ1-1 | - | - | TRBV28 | CASSQFAGPMGTEAFF | TGTGCCAGCAGCCAATTCGCGGGGCCGATGGGCACTGAAGCTTTCTTT
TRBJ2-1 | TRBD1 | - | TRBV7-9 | CASSPQTWTGGPNEQFF | TGTGCCAGCAGCCCCCAGACGTGGACAGGGGGTCCCAATGAGCAGTTCTTC
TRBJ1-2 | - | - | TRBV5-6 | CASSPQEHYYGYTF | TGTGCCAGCAGCCCGCAGGAACACTACTATGGCTACACCTTC
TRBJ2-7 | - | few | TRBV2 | CASTWGGHSDEQYF | TGTGCCAGCACCTGGGGGGGGCATAGCGACGAGCAGTACTTC
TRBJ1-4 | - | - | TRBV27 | CASRKGDATNEKLFF | TGTGCCAGCAGGAAGGGGGATGCAACTAATGAAAAACTGTTTTTT
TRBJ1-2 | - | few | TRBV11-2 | CASTTARRLGYGYTF | TGTGCCAGCACCACGGCTCGTCGTCTAGGTTATGGCTACACCTTC
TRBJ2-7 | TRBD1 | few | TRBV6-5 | CASRRDRGFSEQYF | TGTGCCAGCCGTCGGGACAGGGGATTCTCCGAGCAGTACTTC
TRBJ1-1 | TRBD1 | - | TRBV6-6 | CASRNSRDSSLAFF | TGTGCCAGCAGGAATTCCCGGGACAGCTCCTTAGCTTTCTTT
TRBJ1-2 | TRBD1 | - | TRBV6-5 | CASSYSGTGNHYGYTF | TGTGCCAGCAGTTACTCAGGGACAGGGAATCACTATGGCTACACCTTC
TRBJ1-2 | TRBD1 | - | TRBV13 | CASSSWAGGYGYTF | TGTGCCAGCAGCTCGTGGGCAGGGGGCTATGGCTACACCTTC
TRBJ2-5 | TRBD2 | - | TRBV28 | CASSLPGLAEFSETQYF | TGTGCCAGCAGTTTACCCGGACTAGCCGAATTTTCCGAGACCCAGTACTTC
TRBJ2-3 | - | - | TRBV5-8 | CASSLRSADTQYF | TGTGCCAGCAGCTTGCGGTCGGCAGATACGCAGTATTTT
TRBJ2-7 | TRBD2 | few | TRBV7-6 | CASSLTSGGYEQYF | TGTGCCAGCAGCCTTACTAGCGGGGGTTACGAGCAGTACTTC
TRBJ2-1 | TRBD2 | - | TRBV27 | CASSSYNGRVYNEQFF | TGTGCCAGCAGCTCCTATAACGGGAGGGTCTACAATGAGCAGTTCTTC
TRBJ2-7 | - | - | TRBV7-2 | CASSLYWGPYEQYF | TGTGCCAGCAGCTTATATTGGGGGCCCTACGAGCAGTACTTC
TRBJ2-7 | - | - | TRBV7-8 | CASSLPLGSGDEGAYEQYF | TGTGCCAGCAGCTTACCCTTAGGAAGTGGGGATGAAGGGGCCTACGAGCAGTACTTC
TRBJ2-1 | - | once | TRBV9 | CASSGSTHRGGYNEQFF | TGTGCCAGCAGCGGTAGCACCCACCGCGGTGGGTACAATGAGCAGTTCTTC
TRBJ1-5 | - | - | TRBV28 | CASHQHTGSIGNQPQHF | TGTGCCAGCCATCAACATACAGGATCCATAGGGAATCAGCCCCAGCATTTT
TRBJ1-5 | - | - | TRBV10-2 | CASREEGSNQPQHF | TGCGCCAGCAGGGAGGAGGGAAGCAATCAGCCCCAGCATTTT
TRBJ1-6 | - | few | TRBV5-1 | CASSSGTRNSPLHF | TGCGCCAGCAGCTCCGGGACACGGAATTCACCCCTCCACTTT
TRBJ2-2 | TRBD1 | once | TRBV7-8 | CASSSSGTGITGELFF | TGTGCCAGCAGCTCCTCCGGGACAGGGATCACCGGGGAGCTGTTTTTT
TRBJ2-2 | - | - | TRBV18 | CASSPRQENTGELFF | TGTGCCAGCTCACCTAGGCAGGAGAACACCGGGGAGCTGTTTTTT
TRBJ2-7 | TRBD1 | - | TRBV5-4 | CASRTGGQDSYEQYF | TGTGCCAGCAGAACAGGGGGTCAGGACTCCTACGAGCAGTACTTC
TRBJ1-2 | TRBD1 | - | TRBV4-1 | CASSQRMTGDGYTF | TGCGCCAGCAGCCAAAGAATGACAGGGGATGGCTACACCTTC
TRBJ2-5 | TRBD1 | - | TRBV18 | CASSPPRGQETQYF | TGTGCCAGCTCACCACCCAGGGGGCAAGAGACCCAGTACTTC
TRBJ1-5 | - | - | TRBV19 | CASHRESINQPQHF | TGTGCCAGTCACCGGGAGTCAATCAATCAGCCCCAGCATTTT
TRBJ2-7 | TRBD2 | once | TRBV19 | CASSISRGGGPYEQYF | TGTGCCAGTAGTATTAGTCGGGGGGGAGGTCCCTACGAGCAGTACTTC
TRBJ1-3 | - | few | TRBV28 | CASSERGYRDSGNTIYF | TGTGCCAGCAGCGAACGCGGATACAGGGACTCTGGAAACACCATATATTTT
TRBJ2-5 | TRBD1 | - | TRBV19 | CASSIGLGTGEETQYF | TGTGCCAGTAGTATAGGTCTGGGGACAGGGGAAGAGACCCAGTACTTC
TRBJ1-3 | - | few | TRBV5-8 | CASSFGDIRNTIYF | TGTGCCAGCAGCTTCGGGGACATCCGGAACACCATATATTTT
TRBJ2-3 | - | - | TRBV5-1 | CASSLDRVPRDTQYF | TGCGCCAGCAGCTTGGACAGGGTCCCTCGGGATACGCAGTATTTT
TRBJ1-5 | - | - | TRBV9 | CASSVDGNQPQHF | TGTGCCAGCAGCGTAGACGGTAATCAGCCCCAGCATTTT
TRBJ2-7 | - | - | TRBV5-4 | CASSLGGASYEQYF | TGTGCCAGCAGCCTGGGTGGAGCCTCCTACGAGCAGTACTTC
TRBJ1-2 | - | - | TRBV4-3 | CASSHLTGGLLNYGYTF | TGCGCCAGCAGCCATCTTACGGGGGGGTTACTTAACTATGGCTACACCTTC
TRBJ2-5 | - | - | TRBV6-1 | CASSEISESRPYQETQYF | TGTGCCAGCAGTGAAATCAGCGAGAGCCGACCGTACCAAGAGACCCAGTACTTC
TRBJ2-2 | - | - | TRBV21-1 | CASSKVEGRRTRFPGELFF | TGTGCCAGCAGCAAAGTAGAGGGGAGGAGGACCCGATTTCCAGGGGAGCTGTTTTTT
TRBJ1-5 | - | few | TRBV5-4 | CASSFGGLSNQPQHF | TGTGCCAGCAGCTTCGGGGGTCTAAGCAATCAGCCCCAGCATTTT
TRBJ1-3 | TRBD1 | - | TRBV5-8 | CASSSRDRRNTIYF | TGTGCCAGCAGCTCCAGGGACAGAAGAAACACCATATATTTT
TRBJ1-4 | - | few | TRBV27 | CASSLSRVTNEKLFF | TGTGCCAGCAGTTTAAGCAGGGTAACTAATGAAAAACTGTTTTTT
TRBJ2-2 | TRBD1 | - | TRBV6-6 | CASSTDGTGVAGELFF | TGTGCCAGCAGTACTGACGGGACAGGGGTCGCCGGGGAGCTGTTTTTT
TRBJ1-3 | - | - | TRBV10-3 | CAINESGGHGNTIYF | TGTGCCATCAATGAGTCAGGAGGGCATGGAAACACCATATATTTT
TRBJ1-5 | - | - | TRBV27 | CASSLSIGGPPNQPQHF | TGTGCCAGCAGTTTATCGATCGGAGGGCCACCCAATCAGCCCCAGCATTTT
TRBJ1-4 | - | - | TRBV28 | CASSPGGRGTNEKLFF | TGTGCCAGCAGCCCCGGGGGGCGGGGGACTAATGAAAAACTGTTTTTT
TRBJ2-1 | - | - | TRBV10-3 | CAISDPGQKRINEQFF | TGTGCCATCAGTGACCCCGGACAGAAGCGGATCAATGAGCAGTTCTTC